These T cell receptor beta chains were read from a single sample in a study of cytomegalovirus exposure and HLA in healthy donors. The assay was immunoSEQ multiplex PCR, and TCRdb's table has in-frame clones only and misses some. The sample lists 150,000 to 200,000 clones, approximately 83% occurring once. Sequences were obtained from PBMCs. The receptors shown here come from a man aged 18 to 29 in good health and CMV-seropositive. CDR3s leave out the opening cysteine and the closing phenylalanine or tryptophan. Each record gives: D gene, V gene, CDR3 protein. The D gene is left open where the match is weak.

D gene: -
V gene: TRBV2
CDR3 protein: ASSERQTGLFNEQF

D gene: -
V gene: TRBV5-1
CDR3 protein: ASSPWTDNTGELF

D gene: TRBD1
V gene: TRBV7-9
CDR3 protein: ASSSPGTEQETQY

D gene: -
V gene: TRBV7-9
CDR3 protein: ASTQNPTGANVLT

D gene: TRBD1
V gene: TRBV29-1
CDR3 protein: SVGWTGDAEAF

D gene: TRBD1
V gene: TRBV30
CDR3 protein: AWSTTGGREQF

D gene: TRBD2
V gene: TRBV7-7
CDR3 protein: ASSLGTSGDTQY

D gene: -
V gene: TRBV14
CDR3 protein: ASSQEQRDRPGF

D gene: -
V gene: TRBV14
CDR3 protein: ASSQGRSNTEAF

D gene: -
V gene: TRBV21-1
CDR3 protein: ASSNGTFQFQKSSYNEQF

D gene: -
V gene: TRBV4-1
CDR3 protein: ASSQVGTWGEKLF

D gene: -
V gene: TRBV7-2
CDR3 protein: ASSLVGGSGNTIY

D gene: -
V gene: TRBV5-1
CDR3 protein: ASSLVRPSTNTGELF

D gene: TRBD2
V gene: TRBV9
CDR3 protein: ASSVGLAGLTGETQY

D gene: -
V gene: TRBV6-6
CDR3 protein: ASSYTGDSF

D gene: TRBD2
V gene: TRBV4-3
CDR3 protein: ASSAGLAGTANEQF

D gene: -
V gene: TRBV27
CDR3 protein: ASSSIGGEQY

D gene: TRBD1
V gene: TRBV29-1
CDR3 protein: SVQPATGVHEQY

D gene: TRBD2
V gene: TRBV6-1
CDR3 protein: ASSEQRGSPREQF

D gene: TRBD2
V gene: TRBV2
CDR3 protein: ASSETSGGLDTQY

D gene: -
V gene: TRBV9
CDR3 protein: ASSVADRSANEQF

D gene: -
V gene: TRBV18
CDR3 protein: ASSLDIQETQY

D gene: -
V gene: TRBV30
CDR3 protein: AWSVGEDYGYT

D gene: TRBD2
V gene: TRBV28
CDR3 protein: ASTSPGRGETQY

D gene: -
V gene: TRBV15
CDR3 protein: ATSDSFNQPQH

D gene: -
V gene: TRBV6-5
CDR3 protein: ASSYGPGLTGGYT

D gene: TRBD1
V gene: TRBV4-1
CDR3 protein: ASSQDVGDSLNQPQH

D gene: TRBD2
V gene: TRBV5-1
CDR3 protein: ASSDMSGGGETQY

D gene: TRBD1
V gene: TRBV9
CDR3 protein: ASSLRQGRRETRY

D gene: TRBD1
V gene: TRBV19
CDR3 protein: ASSIIHSTGVYGYT

D gene: TRBD2
V gene: TRBV6-1
CDR3 protein: ASSEETGGGTQY

D gene: -
V gene: TRBV5-1
CDR3 protein: ASSFGKSNQPQH

D gene: TRBD1
V gene: TRBV28
CDR3 protein: ASSRPLGQGGYEQY

D gene: -
V gene: TRBV7-9
CDR3 protein: ASRPTGREFEKLF

D gene: -
V gene: TRBV27
CDR3 protein: ASRVGANYGYT

D gene: -
V gene: TRBV5-4
CDR3 protein: ASSKQGSSYEQY

D gene: TRBD2
V gene: TRBV2
CDR3 protein: ASRKTSGGANTGELF

D gene: -
V gene: TRBV7-2
CDR3 protein: ASSLAPGSQPQH

D gene: -
V gene: TRBV14
CDR3 protein: ASTPGAHRGTDTQY

D gene: TRBD1
V gene: TRBV5-8
CDR3 protein: ASSSRTGGTKTQY

D gene: -
V gene: TRBV6-5
CDR3 protein: ASSYGSGDEQY

D gene: TRBD2
V gene: TRBV7-2
CDR3 protein: ASSATGTSGYNEQF

D gene: -
V gene: TRBV7-2
CDR3 protein: ASAGAISYEQY

D gene: TRBD1
V gene: TRBV7-2
CDR3 protein: ASSYRTGSYEQY

D gene: -
V gene: TRBV6-5
CDR3 protein: ASSSRRNEKLF

D gene: TRBD2
V gene: TRBV5-4
CDR3 protein: ASSLGGAGGTDTQY

D gene: -
V gene: TRBV5-1
CDR3 protein: ASSADTFGNTIY